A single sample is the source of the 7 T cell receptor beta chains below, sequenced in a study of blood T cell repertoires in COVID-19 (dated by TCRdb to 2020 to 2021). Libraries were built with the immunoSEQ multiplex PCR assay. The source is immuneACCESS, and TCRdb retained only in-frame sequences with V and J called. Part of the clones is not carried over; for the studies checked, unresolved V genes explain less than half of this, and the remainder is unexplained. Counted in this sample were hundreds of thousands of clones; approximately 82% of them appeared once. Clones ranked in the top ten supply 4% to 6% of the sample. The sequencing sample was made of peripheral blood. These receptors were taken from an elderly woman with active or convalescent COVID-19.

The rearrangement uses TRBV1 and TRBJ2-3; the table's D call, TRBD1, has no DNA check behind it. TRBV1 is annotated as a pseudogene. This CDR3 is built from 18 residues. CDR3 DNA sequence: TGCACCAGCAGCCAAGACAAACATCAGGGGTGGGTCCCAGATACGCAGTATTTT. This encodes CTSSQDKHQGWVPDTQYF.

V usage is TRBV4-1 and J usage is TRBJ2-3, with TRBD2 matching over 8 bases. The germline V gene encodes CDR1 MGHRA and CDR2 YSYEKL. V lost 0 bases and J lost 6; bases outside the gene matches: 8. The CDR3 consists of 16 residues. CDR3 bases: TGCGCCAGCAGCCAAGAGGCGAGCGGGGGTTGGGATACGCAGTATTTT. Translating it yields CASSQEASGGWDTQYF.

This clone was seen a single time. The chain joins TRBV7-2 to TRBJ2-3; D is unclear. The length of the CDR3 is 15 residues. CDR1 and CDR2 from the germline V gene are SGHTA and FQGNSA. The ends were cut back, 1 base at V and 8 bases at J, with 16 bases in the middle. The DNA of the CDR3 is TGTGCCAGCAGCTTAGGAGCCTCCTCCGCTCGTACGCAGTATTTT. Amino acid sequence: CASSLGASSARTQYF.

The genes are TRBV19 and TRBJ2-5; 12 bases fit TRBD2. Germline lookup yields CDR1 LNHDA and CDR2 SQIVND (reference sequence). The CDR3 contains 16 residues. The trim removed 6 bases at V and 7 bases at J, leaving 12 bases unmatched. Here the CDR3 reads CASSPGASGGVGTQYF. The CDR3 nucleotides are TGTGCCAGTAGCCCCGGTGCTAGCGGGGGGGTAGGGACCCAGTACTTC.

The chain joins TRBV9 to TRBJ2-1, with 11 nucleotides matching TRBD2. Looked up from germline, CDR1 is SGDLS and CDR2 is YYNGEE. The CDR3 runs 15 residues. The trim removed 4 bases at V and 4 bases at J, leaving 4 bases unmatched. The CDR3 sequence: CASSTTSGRYNEQFF. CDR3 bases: TGTGCCAGCAGCACCACTAGCGGGAGATACAATGAGCAGTTCTTC.

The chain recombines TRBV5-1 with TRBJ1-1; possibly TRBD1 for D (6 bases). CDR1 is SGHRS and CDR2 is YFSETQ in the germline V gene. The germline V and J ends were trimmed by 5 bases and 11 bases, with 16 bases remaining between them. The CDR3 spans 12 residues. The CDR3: CASSYDRHGAFF. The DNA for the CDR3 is TGCGCCAGCAGTTATGACAGGCACGGGGCTTTCTTT.

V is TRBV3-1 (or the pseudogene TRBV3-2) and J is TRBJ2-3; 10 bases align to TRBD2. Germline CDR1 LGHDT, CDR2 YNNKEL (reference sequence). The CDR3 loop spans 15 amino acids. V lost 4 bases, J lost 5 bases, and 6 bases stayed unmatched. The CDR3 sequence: CASSPTSGARDTQYF. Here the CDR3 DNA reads TGTGCCAGCAGCCCTACTAGCGGGGCCCGAGATACGCAGTATTTT.